The 20 T cell receptor beta chains below all came from one sample that was sequenced in a study of CD4 T cells in relation to SARS-CoV-2 and coronaviruses. The table came from immunoSEQ multiplex PCR; TCRdb's copy has only in-frame clones and leaves some out. The sample lists about 20,000 clones; around 68% were seen once. Before the COVID-19 pandemic, during about 2011-2019, CD4+ T cells were taken from unexposed donors. Isolation of CD4+ T cells took place after about 9 days in culture. For these TCRs, the target antigens are not known. The sequenced sample consisted of CD4+ T cells from PBMCs, cultured in vitro. The receptor set was obtained from a human donor in good health.

This chain connects TRBV9 to TRBJ2-1; D perhaps matches TRBD2 (5 bases). The CDR3 spans 14 residues. Per the germline V gene, CDR1 is SGDLS and CDR2 is YYNGEE. Trimming cost V 2 bases and J 4 bases, with 10 bases left between them. The CDR3 region is CASSVIPGYNEQFF. The CDR3 nucleotides read TGTGCCAGCAGCGTTATTCCGGGATACAATGAGCAGTTCTTC.

In its sample, this clone was seen a few times. The V and J genes are TRBV11-2 and TRBJ1-6; no firm D call. CDR1 is SGHAT and CDR2 is FQNNGV in the germline V gene. This CDR3 has 16 amino acids. Deletions cut 1 base from V and 2 bases from J, with 9 bases between. This chain's CDR3 is CASSLAQETYNSPLHF. Written as DNA, the CDR3 is TGTGCCAGCAGCTTAGCGCAGGAGACCTATAATTCACCCCTCCACTTT.

The chain joins TRBV6-1 to TRBJ1-4; TRBD1 is a possible D gene (5 bases). The V and J ends lost 0 bases and 11 bases respectively, with 19 bases between them. CDR1 and CDR2 from the germline V gene are MNHNS and SASEGT. The CDR3 is 16 amino acids. Here the CDR3 reads CASSEALRRGSGKLFF. The DNA of the CDR3 is TGTGCCAGCAGTGAAGCGCTTCGCCGGGGCTCTGGCAAACTGTTTTTT.

The V gene is TRBV18, the J gene TRBJ2-7; possible D gene TRBD1, 5 bases. V was shortened by 3 bases and J by 2 bases, with 11 bases between the two germline ends. CDR1 is KGHSH and CDR2 is LQKENI in the germline V gene. This CDR3 has 14 amino acids. The CDR3 sequence is CASSPPTGTYEQYF. In DNA, the CDR3 is TGTGCCAGCTCACCCCCAACAGGAACCTACGAGCAGTACTTC.

V gene TRBV25-1 combines with J gene TRBJ1-2, with no clear D. Germline values: CDR1 MGHDK, CDR2 SYGVNS. Trimming stripped 4 bases from V and 6 bases from J, with 21 bases between. There are 16 residues in the CDR3. The CDR3: CASSADSPGYLNGYTF. The CDR3, as DNA: TGTGCCAGCAGTGCAGACTCCCCCGGCTATTTGAATGGCTACACCTTC.

The V call is TRBV25-1, the J call TRBJ1-4, with a weak D call TRBD1 (6 bases). Germline lookup yields CDR1 MGHDK and CDR2 SYGVNS. This CDR3 comprises 15 residues. The ends were cut back, 6 bases at V and 8 bases at J, with 19 bases in the middle. The CDR3 protein is CASSYDRLGNEKLFF. The CDR3 region has the DNA TGTGCCAGCAGCTACGACAGGCTGGGGAACGAAAAACTGTTTTTT. The whole variable domain, filled in from reference TRBV25-1 and TRBJ1-4, reads EADIYQTPRYLVIGTGKKITLECSQTMGHDKMYWYQQDPGMELHLIHYSYGVNSTEKGDLSSESTVSRIRTEHFPLTLESARPSHTSQYLCASSYDRLGNEKLFFGSGTQLSVL.

The chain has TRBV12-3 or TRBV12-4 and TRBJ1-1; TRBD1 aligns across 7 bases. The CDR3 length is 12 residues. V lost 5 bases to trimming and J lost 10 bases; unmatched junction nucleotides: 7. The CDR3 nucleotides are TGTGCCAGCAGTCCGTCCGGGACAGCAGCTTTCTTT. It is translated as CASSPSGTAAFF.

V is TRBV6-6 and J is TRBJ2-3; TRBD2 matches 8 bases. Germline V lookup: CDR1 MNHNY, CDR2 SVGAGI (reference sequence). This CDR3 is built from 14 residues. The trim removed 6 bases at V and 7 bases at J, leaving 9 bases unmatched. The CDR3 is CASSPGGASYTQYF. In DNA form, the CDR3 reads TGTGCCAGCAGCCCCGGGGGGGCTTCGTATACGCAGTATTTT.

The chain employs TRBV23-1 and TRBJ2-1; TRBD1 matches 10 bases. TRBV23-1 is flagged as an ORF with uncertain function. The CDR3 is 15 residues long. Trimming took 6 bases from V and 8 from J; bases not matched to a gene: 10. The CDR3 here is CASSQEGTGEDEQFF. CDR3 in DNA: TGCGCCAGCAGCCAAGAAGGGACAGGGGAGGATGAGCAGTTCTTC.

The V and J genes are TRBV18 and TRBJ2-7; no reliable D call. CDR3 size: 11 residues. V was shortened by 6 bases and J by 7 bases, with 10 bases between the two germline ends. The germline V gene encodes CDR1 KGHSH and CDR2 LQKENI. The CDR3 reads CASSSSEEQYF. DNA for the CDR3: TGTGCCAGCTCCAGCTCGGAGGAGCAGTACTTC.

There are a few counts of this clone. This rearrangement joins TRBV6-2 or TRBV6-3 to TRBJ2-3, with TRBD2 matching 9 bases. With V trimmed by 2 bases and J by 6 bases, 9 bases remained unmatched. The CDR3 extends over 16 amino acids. CDR1 is MNHEY, CDR2 SVGEGT, per germline. CDR3 residues: CASSYPSGLAADTQYF. The CDR3 DNA sequence: TGTGCCAGCAGTTACCCGTCGGGACTAGCAGCCGATACGCAGTATTTT.

The chain couples TRBV3-1 (or the pseudogene TRBV3-2) to TRBJ2-7; no reliable D call. The CDR3 extends over 13 amino acids. Germline V gene data show CDR1 as LGHDT and CDR2 as YNNKEL (reference sequence). Trimming cost V 1 base and J 6 bases, with 10 bases left between them. The CDR3 DNA sequence: TGTGCCAGCAGCCAAGCCCTAGACTTCGAGCAGTACTTC. This gives the protein CASSQALDFEQYF.

This clone has a handful of counts. V gene TRBV21-1 combines with J gene TRBJ1-6. TRBV21-1 is reported as a pseudogene. This CDR3 is built from 17 residues. CDR3 coding DNA: TGTGCCAGCAGCCATAAAAAGGGCGCAGTCGAGGATTTACCCCTCCACTTT. It specifies CASSHKKGAVEDLPLHF.

The chain couples TRBV7-2 to TRBJ1-2, with a weak D call TRBD1 (6 bases). CDR1 is SGHTA, CDR2 FQGNSA, per germline. The CDR3 spans 14 residues. V was trimmed by 3 bases and J by 4 bases, leaving 12 bases between them. The CDR3 DNA sequence: TGTGCCAGCAGCTTGGGGGACACCTCCTATGGCTACACCTTC. As protein: CASSLGDTSYGYTF.

This clone was seen a handful of times. The rearrangement joins TRBV5-1 to TRBJ1-1, with TRBD1 identical over 9 bases. Trimming cost V 2 bases and J 4 bases; bases outside gene matches: 3. Looked up from germline, CDR1 is SGHRS and CDR2 is YFSETQ. CDR3 size: 14 residues. The CDR3 loop is CASSFGTGRTEAFF. CDR3 in DNA: TGCGCCAGCAGCTTCGGGACAGGGCGCACTGAAGCTTTCTTT.

The rearrangement links TRBV11-2 to TRBJ1-2; D gene unclear. The CDR3 extends over 15 amino acids. Trimming removed 5 bases at V and 4 bases at J, with 17 bases between. Per germline, CDR1 SGHAT and CDR2 FQNNGV. The CDR3 bases are TGTGCCAGCAGCCAGATAAGGAGATCTGGCTATGGCTACACCTTC. Protein sequence: CASSQIRRSGYGYTF.

The rearrangement joins TRBV16 to TRBJ2-5; D assignment may be TRBD1 or TRBD2 (6 bases each). Germline V lookup: CDR1 KGHSY, CDR2 FQNENV. V was pared by 4 bases and J by 5 bases, with 17 bases between. The CDR3 is 15 amino acids. The CDR3 loop is CASSRTYVGGETQYF. The CDR3 DNA reads TGTGCCAGCAGCCGAACCTATGTCGGGGGCGAGACCCAGTACTTC.

The V call is TRBV9, the J call TRBJ2-6; D not certain. Germline values: CDR1 SGDLS, CDR2 YYNGEE. Trimming left V 0 bases short and J 2 bases short, with 9 bases between. The CDR3 is 16 residues long. DNA for the CDR3: TGTGCCAGCAGCGTAGGGTGGTCGACTGGGGCCAACGTCCTGACTTTC. Its protein product is CASSVGWSTGANVLTF. The complete variable domain, with remaining parts taken from reference TRBV9 and TRBJ2-6, reads DSGVTQTPKHLITATGQRVTLRCSPRSGDLSVYWYQQSLDQGLQFLIQYYNGEERAKGNILERFSAQQFPDLHSELNLSSLELGDSALYFCASSVGWSTGANVLTFGAGSRLTVL.

This clone was detected a few times. V is TRBV4-1 and J is TRBJ1-5; D might be TRBD1 (5 bases). Germline CDR1 and CDR2: MGHRA and YSYEKL. Trimming removed 6 bases at V and 4 bases at J, with 13 bases between. This CDR3 region has 14 residues. The CDR3 nucleotides are TGCGCCAGCAGTTGGGGGATACTGAATCAGCCCCAGCATTTT. Protein product: CASSWGILNQPQHF.

The V call is TRBV5-1, the J call TRBJ2-3; 14 bases are a match to TRBD2. Germline-derived CDR1 and CDR2 are SGHRS and YFSETQ. This CDR3 has 16 amino acids. The junction had 4 bases not matched to a gene; V was cut back by 4 bases and J by 3 bases. CDR3 in amino acids: CASSPGTSGGTDTQYF. CDR3 nucleotide sequence: TGCGCCAGCAGCCCCGGGACTAGCGGGGGAACAGATACGCAGTATTTT. Looking up the rest from reference TRBV5-1 and TRBJ2-3 gives the full variable domain: KAGVTQTPRYLIKTRGQQVTLSCSPISGHRSVSWYQQTPGQGLQFLFEYFSETQRNKGNFPGRFSGRQFSNSRSEMNVSTLELGDSALYLCASSPGTSGGTDTQYFGPGTRLTVL.